The 20 T cell receptor beta chains in this list originate from one sample, sequenced in a study of blood T cell repertoires in COVID-19. This table comes from immunoSEQ multiplex PCR, and its TCRdb copy is limited to in-frame clones, with some not included. The sample holds roughly 70,000 clones, approximately 89% seen once. Sequences were obtained from peripheral blood. Source of these receptors: a middle-aged man with COVID-19, enrolled during active disease.

The chain uses TRBV28 and TRBJ1-5, with D possibly TRBD1 on 6 matching bases. V was cut by 8 bases and J by 1 base, with 21 bases left in between. CDR1 and CDR2 (germline): MDHEN, SYDVKM. The CDR3 sequence is 17 residues long. The CDR3 reads CASYPWGQGGSNQPQHF. The CDR3 DNA sequence: TGTGCCAGCTACCCCTGGGGCCAAGGGGGAAGCAATCAGCCCCAGCATTTT.

The V gene is TRBV27, the J gene TRBJ1-1, with D maybe TRBD1 (5 bases). The V end lost 6 bases, the J end lost 5 bases, and 16 bases lay between the germline ends. The CDR3 has 14 amino acids. Germline CDR1 is MNHEY and CDR2 is SMNVEV (reference sequence). The CDR3 region is CASSYGGTGTEAFF. DNA for the CDR3: TGTGCCAGCAGCTACGGGGGGACGGGAACTGAAGCTTTCTTT.

The chain combines TRBV23-1 with TRBJ2-7; TRBD2 is a possible D gene (7 bases). TRBV23-1 is assigned to the ORF class and has an uncertain function. This CDR3 region has 17 residues. Trimming stripped 6 bases from V and 3 bases from J, with 24 bases between. The CDR3: CASSRWGGDLYYYEQYV. CDR3 DNA sequence: TGCGCCAGCAGCCGCTGGGGGGGCGACCTGTACTACTACGAGCAGTACGTC.

In its sample, this clone was seen once. The chain carries TRBV27 and TRBJ2-3, with 9 bases identical to TRBD2. The V gene's germline CDR1 is MNHEY and CDR2 SMNVEV (reference sequence). The CDR3 consists of 16 residues. The V and J ends lost 8 bases and 4 bases, in that order; junction bases with no gene match: 13. In DNA, the CDR3 is TGTGCCAGCCGCGGCCTAGCGGGATTGTTTTCAGATACGCAGTATTTT. Its protein product is CASRGLAGLFSDTQYF.

The chain uses TRBV15 and TRBJ1-2; 7 nucleotides agree with TRBD1. V was clipped by 4 bases and J by 7 bases; unmatched bases: 9. The V gene's germline CDR1 is LNHNV and CDR2 YYDKDF (reference sequence). There are 14 residues in the CDR3. The CDR3 DNA follows: TGTGCCACCAGCATTCCCGGGACAGCCGGTGGCTACACCTTC. Its translation is CATSIPGTAGGYTF.

The CDR3 here is CASRLAATDTQYF. The CDR3 DNA sequence: TGCGCCAGCCGGTTAGCGGCCACAGATACGCAGTATTTT. The chain links TRBV5-1 to TRBJ2-3; D might be TRBD2 (6 bases). CDR1 SGHRS and CDR2 YFSETQ come from the germline V gene. With 7 bases removed from V and 2 bases from J, the gap between germline ends came to 11 bases. This CDR3 is built from 13 residues.

The chain carries TRBV28 and TRBJ2-7, with 11 bases aligning to TRBD2. This CDR3 comprises 14 residues. Trimming at V came to 10 bases and at J to 2 bases, leaving 7 bases not matched to a gene. CDR1 is MDHEN, CDR2 SYDVKM, per germline. CDR3 amino acids: CAIQPGLAAYEQYF. CDR3 coding DNA: TGTGCCATCCAACCGGGACTAGCGGCCTACGAGCAGTACTTC. Together with reference TRBV28 and TRBJ2-7, the CDR3 gives the full variable domain: DVKVTQSSRYLVKRTGEKVFLECVQDMDHENMFWYRQDPGLGLRLIYFSYDVKMKEKGDIPEGYSVSREKKERFSLILESASTNQTSMYLCAIQPGLAAYEQYFGPGTRLTVT.

The CDR3 region is CASSHGTSGTHEQYV. The DNA of the CDR3 is TGTGCTAGCAGCCACGGGACTAGCGGGACCCACGAGCAGTACGTC. This sequence joins TRBV7-7 and TRBJ2-7; 13 bases map to TRBD2. The CDR3 length is 15 residues. The germline gives CDR1 SSHAT, CDR2 FNYEAQ (reference sequence).

The gene calls are TRBV11-2 and TRBJ2-7; the D is unclear. V gave up 5 bases and J gave up 5 bases, with 13 bases separating them. CDR3 length: 13 amino acids. Germline CDR1 and CDR2: SGHAT and FQNNGV. DNA of the CDR3: TGTGCCAGCAGCCCCAACCTTTCGGACGAGCAGTACGTC. Amino acid sequence: CASSPNLSDEQYV.

The CDR3 DNA is TGTGCCAGCAGCAGCGGACAGGGGGTCGCCTACTATGGCTACACCTTC. Protein sequence: CASSSGQGVAYYGYTF. V and J are TRBV5-4 and TRBJ1-2; 10 positions agree with TRBD1. This CDR3 comprises 16 residues. CDR1 is SGHNT and CDR2 is YYREEE in the germline V gene (reference sequence). Unmatched junction bases numbered 9, after V lost 4 bases and J lost 3 bases.

This chain uses TRBV7-9 with TRBJ2-2; the match to TRBD1 covers 8 bases. The CDR3 runs 14 residues. Germline loops: CDR1 SEHNR, CDR2 FQNEAQ (reference sequence). V dropped 3 bases and J dropped 6; count of bases not matched to a gene: 3. The CDR3 protein is CASSLPQGAGELFF. The CDR3 coding sequence is TGTGCCAGCAGCTTGCCACAGGGGGCCGGGGAGCTGTTTTTT.

The DNA for the CDR3 is TGTGCCAGCCGTACACTAGCAGGCGACGAGCAGTACTTC. As protein: CASRTLAGDEQYF. This chain connects TRBV7-2 to TRBJ2-7; TRBD2 is a possible D gene (6 bases). This CDR3 is 13 amino acids long. The germline V gene has CDR1 SGHTA and CDR2 FQGNSA. The germline V and J ends were trimmed by 8 bases and 5 bases, with 16 bases remaining between them.

V is TRBV5-1 and J is TRBJ2-7; 7 nucleotides line up with TRBD1. The CDR3 runs 16 residues. CDR1 is SGHRS and CDR2 is YFSETQ in the germline V gene. Losses at the gene ends were 4 bases for V and 0 bases for J; bases not matched to a gene: 10. Written as DNA, the CDR3 is TGCGCCAGCAGCAGGGGGCGGACCCTACACTCCTACGAGCAGTACTTC. Its protein is CASSRGRTLHSYEQYF. The full variable domain, its missing parts supplied by reference TRBV5-1 and TRBJ2-7, is KAGVTQTPRYLIKTRGQQVTLSCSPISGHRSVSWYQQTPGQGLQFLFEYFSETQRNKGNFPGRFSGRQFSNSRSEMNVSTLELGDSALYLCASSRGRTLHSYEQYFGPGTRLTVT.

The V call is TRBV3-1 (or the pseudogene TRBV3-2), the J call TRBJ2-7; 7 bases agree with TRBD1. Germline V lookup: CDR1 LGHDT, CDR2 YNNKEL (reference sequence). The CDR3 is 14 amino acids. V lost 4 bases to trimming and J lost 5 bases; unmatched junction nucleotides: 8. The DNA for the CDR3 is TGTGCCAGCAGCCCGATGACAGGGTTCGACGAGCAGTACTTC. It is translated as CASSPMTGFDEQYF.

The count of this clone is one. This rearrangement joins TRBV24-1 to TRBJ2-3; 9 bases agree with TRBD2. CDR3 length: 15 residues. V shed 5 bases, J shed 7 bases, and the junction held 9 bases outside the gene matches. Germline V lookup: CDR1 KGHDR, CDR2 SFDVKD. CDR3 protein: CATSGVAGESNTQYF. Written as DNA, the CDR3 is TGTGCCACCAGTGGAGTAGCGGGAGAATCAAATACGCAGTATTTT.

This clone occurred once. This rearrangement joins TRBV10-3 to TRBJ2-3, with D possibly being TRBD2 (5 bases). Trimming removed 5 bases from V and 2 bases from J, with 8 bases in between. The germline V gene encodes CDR1 ENHRY and CDR2 SYGVKD. There are 13 residues in the CDR3. CDR3 sequence: CAISRTSTDTQYF. CDR3 DNA sequence: TGTGCCATCAGTAGGACTTCCACAGATACGCAGTATTTT.

The chain couples TRBV27 to TRBJ1-2; TRBD1 agrees at 11 bases. V was pared by 9 bases and J by 8 bases, with 8 bases of the junction left unmatched. Germline V lookup: CDR1 MNHEY, CDR2 SMNVEV (reference sequence). The CDR3 covers 13 residues. The CDR3 reads CASRDRGMWGYTF. CDR3 in DNA: TGTGCCAGTCGGGACAGGGGGATGTGGGGCTACACCTTC.

The CDR3 reads CASSRQGGYGYTF. In DNA, the CDR3 is TGTGCCAGCAGCCGACAGGGAGGATATGGCTACACCTTC. The rearrangement links TRBV14 to TRBJ1-2; the match to TRBD1 covers 7 bases. The J segment lost 5 bases and the V segment lost 4 bases, leaving 4 bases of the junction unmatched. Germline lookup yields CDR1 SGHDN and CDR2 FVKESK. This CDR3 has 13 amino acids.

This clone occurred once. The chain carries TRBV6-1 and TRBJ1-4; D unresolved. The V gene's germline CDR1 is MNHNS and CDR2 SASEGT. Trimming pared 3 bases from V and 0 bases from J, leaving 5 bases between. The length of the CDR3 is 14 residues. The CDR3 DNA follows: TGTGCCAGCAGTGACGTTTCAACTAATGAAAAACTGTTTTTT. Translation gives CASSDVSTNEKLFF.

J is TRBJ1-4 and V is TRBV5-6; possible D gene TRBD1, 6 bases. There are 14 residues in the CDR3. V lost 4 bases and J 7 bases, leaving 14 bases between the germline ends. Looked up from germline, CDR1 is SGHDT and CDR2 is YYEEEE. CDR3 DNA: TGTGCCAGCAGCCCCAGGGGCCGCTCTGAAAAACTGTTTTTT. Protein product: CASSPRGRSEKLFF.